Detailed here is one T cell receptor (beta chain). What it recognizes is unknown. An end of the junction does not agree with germline; a read error may underlie this. Germline assignment: CDR1 SSHAT and CDR2 FNYEAQ (reference sequence). This CDR3 region has 16 residues. The PCR contained 60 Vbeta and 13 Jbeta primers. Clones were read by immunoSEQ multiplex PCR, and TCRdb kept only the in-frame ones, dropping some. Of about 170,000 clones in the sample, roughly four fifths were seen once. The data originate from a study of cytomegalovirus exposure and HLA in healthy donors. Study-level points and caveats: A later analysis found most CMV-associated TCR beta chains apparently HLA-restricted.

The genes are TRBV7-7 and TRBJ2-1; 8 bases align to TRBD1. The sequenced material came from PBMCs. The receptor comes from a female donor in good health and CMV-seronegative. CDR3 loop: CASSRGPSGQDNEQFF. In DNA form, the CDR3 reads TGTGCTAGCAGTCGTGGCCCGTCGGGACAGGACAATGAGCAGTTCTTC. Full variable domain (rest looked up from reference TRBV7-7 and TRBJ2-1): GAGVSQSPRYKVTKRGQDVTLRCDPISSHATLYWYQQALGQGPEFLTYFNYEAQPDKSGLPSDRFSAERPEGSISTLTIQRTEQRDSAMYRCASSRGPSGQDNEQFFGPGTRLTVL.